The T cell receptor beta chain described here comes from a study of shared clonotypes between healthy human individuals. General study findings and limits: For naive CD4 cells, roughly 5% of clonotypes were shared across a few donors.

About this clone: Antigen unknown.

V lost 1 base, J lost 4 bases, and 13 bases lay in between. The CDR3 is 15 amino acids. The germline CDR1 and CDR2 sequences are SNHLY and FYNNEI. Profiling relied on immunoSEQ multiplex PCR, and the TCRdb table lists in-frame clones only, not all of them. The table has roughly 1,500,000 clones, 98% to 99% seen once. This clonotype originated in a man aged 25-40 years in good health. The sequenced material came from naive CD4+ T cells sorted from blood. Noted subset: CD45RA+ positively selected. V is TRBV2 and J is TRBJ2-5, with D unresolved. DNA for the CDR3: TGTGCCAGCAGTGAAGACAGCAGGACCGGAGAGACCCAGTACTTC. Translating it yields CASSEDSRTGETQYF.